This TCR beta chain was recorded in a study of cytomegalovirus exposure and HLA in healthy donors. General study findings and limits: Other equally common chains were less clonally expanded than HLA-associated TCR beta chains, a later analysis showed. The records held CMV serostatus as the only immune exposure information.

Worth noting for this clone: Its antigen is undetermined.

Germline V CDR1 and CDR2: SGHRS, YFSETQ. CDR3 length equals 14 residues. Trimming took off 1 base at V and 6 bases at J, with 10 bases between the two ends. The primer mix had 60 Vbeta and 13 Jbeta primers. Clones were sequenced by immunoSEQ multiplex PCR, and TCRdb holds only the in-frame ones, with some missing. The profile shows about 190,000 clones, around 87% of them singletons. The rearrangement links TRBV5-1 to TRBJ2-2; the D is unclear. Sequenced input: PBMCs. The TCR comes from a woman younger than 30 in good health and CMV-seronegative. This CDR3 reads CASSLSVDPGELFF. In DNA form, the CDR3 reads TGCGCCAGCAGCTTGAGCGTTGATCCCGGGGAGCTGTTTTTT.